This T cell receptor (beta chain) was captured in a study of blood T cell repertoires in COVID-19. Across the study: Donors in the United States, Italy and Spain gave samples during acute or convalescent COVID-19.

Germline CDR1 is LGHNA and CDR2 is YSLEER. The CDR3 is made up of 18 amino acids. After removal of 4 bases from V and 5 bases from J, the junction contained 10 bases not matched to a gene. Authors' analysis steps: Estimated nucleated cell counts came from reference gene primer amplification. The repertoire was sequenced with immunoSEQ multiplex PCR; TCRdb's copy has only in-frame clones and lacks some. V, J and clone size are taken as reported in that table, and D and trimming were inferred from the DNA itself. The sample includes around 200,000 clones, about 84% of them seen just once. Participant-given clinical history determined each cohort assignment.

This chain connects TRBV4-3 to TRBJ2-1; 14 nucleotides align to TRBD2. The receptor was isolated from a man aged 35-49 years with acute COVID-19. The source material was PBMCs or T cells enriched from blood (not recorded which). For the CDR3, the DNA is TGCGCCAGCAGCCTTTTGACTAGCGGGAGGGCCGTCGACAATGAGCAGTTCTTC. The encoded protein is CASSLLTSGRAVDNEQFF.